The next 8 T cell receptor beta chains were all read from a single sample in a study of beta chain features in type 1 diabetes. Expressed TCRB transcripts were sequenced after all isolated RNA was converted to cDNA. Repertoires were generated with immunoSEQ multiplex PCR, while TCRdb's copy carries only in-frame clones and drops some. The sample holds 970,000 or so clones, 17% seen once. The specimen sequenced was naive CD4+ T cells from blood. The receptors here all came from a young woman in good health.

The CDR3 DNA sequence: TGTGCCAGCATCCGGGACCCCGGGGCCTACGAGCAGTACTTC. The encoded protein is CASIRDPGAYEQYF. The rearrangement uses TRBV6-1 and TRBJ2-7; D could derive from TRBD1 or TRBD2 (5 bases each). V gave up 7 bases and J gave up 2 bases, with 15 bases separating them. The CDR3 covers 14 residues. Germline V gene data show CDR1 as MNHNS and CDR2 as SASEGT.

This clone was recorded a few times. The sample holds other DNA sequences that translate to the same CDR3. This chain joins TRBV15 and TRBJ2-7, with a weak D call TRBD1 (5 bases). The CDR3 covers 12 residues. From germline, CDR1 is LNHNV and CDR2 YYDKDF (reference sequence). V was pared by 5 bases and J by 3 bases, with 8 bases between. CDR3 amino acids: CATSRDSYEQYF. CDR3 nucleotide sequence: TGTGCCACCAGCCGCGACAGCTACGAGCAGTACTTC.

This clone was observed a handful of times. This chain links TRBV4-1 with TRBJ2-4, with D possibly TRBD2 on 5 matching bases. There are 16 residues in the CDR3. V lost 4 bases to trimming and J lost 0 bases, with 13 bases between them. CDR1 is MGHRA and CDR2 is YSYEKL in the germline V gene. The DNA of the CDR3 is TGCGCCAGCAGCCCAGAGAGCGGACTAGCCAAAAACATTCAGTACTTC. Encoded protein: CASSPESGLAKNIQYF.

The chain recombines TRBV7-9 with TRBJ2-7, with D unresolved. Germline-derived CDR1 and CDR2 are SEHNR and FQNEAQ (reference sequence). V gave up 2 bases and J gave up 0 bases, with 14 bases separating them. CDR3 length equals 16 residues. CDR3 sequence (DNA): TGTGCCAGCAGCTTACTGTTTCAGAAAGACTCCTACGAGCAGTACTTC. Translated, it gives CASSLLFQKDSYEQYF.

This clone has only a few counts. The chain carries TRBV25-1 and TRBJ2-6; 11 bases are a match to TRBD2. The CDR3 is 17 amino acids. V shed 7 bases and J 0 bases; nucleotides not matched to a gene: 5. CDR1 MGHDK and CDR2 SYGVNS come from the germline V gene. As DNA, the CDR3 is TGTGCCAGCACGGGACTAGCGGAAAGCTCTGGGGCCAACGTCCTGACTTTC. The encoded protein is CASTGLAESSGANVLTF. The full variable domain, in which reference TRBV25-1 and TRBJ2-6 provide the parts outside the CDR3, is EADIYQTPRYLVIGTGKKITLECSQTMGHDKMYWYQQDPGMELHLIHYSYGVNSTEKGDLSSESTVSRIRTEHFPLTLESARPSHTSQYLCASTGLAESSGANVLTFGAGSRLTVL.

J is TRBJ2-6 and V is TRBV7-8; D ambiguous. Germline lookup yields CDR1 SGHVS and CDR2 FQNEAQ. The CDR3 runs 16 residues. V lost 6 bases and J lost 0, with 12 bases in between. In nucleotides, the CDR3 is TGTGCCAGCAGGTCCGGACGGATCTCTGGGGCCAACGTCCTGACTTTC. Protein sequence: CASRSGRISGANVLTF.

This clone has a handful of counts. CDR3 loop: CASSLGQPTSRYTF. The DNA for the CDR3 is TGTGCCAGCAGCTTGGGGCAGCCTACCTCCCGCTACACCTTC. The rearrangement uses TRBV5-4 and TRBJ1-2; D gene ambiguous. There are 14 residues in the CDR3. Germline lookup yields CDR1 SGHNT and CDR2 YYREEE (reference sequence). V was pared by 0 bases and J by 9 bases, with 15 bases between.

This sequence joins TRBV7-2 and TRBJ1-2; the D gene is possibly TRBD1 (6 bases). Germline V lookup: CDR1 SGHTA, CDR2 FQGNSA. The V and J ends lost 1 base and 6 bases respectively, with 12 bases between them. The CDR3 runs 14 residues. CDR3 region: CASSLERGWNGYTF. The CDR3 DNA is TGTGCCAGCAGCTTAGAAAGGGGGTGGAATGGCTACACCTTC.